This T cell receptor (beta chain) emerged from a study of naive and memory T cell subsets. The beta constant-region primer was an equimolar mix of two oligonucleotides covering TRBC1 and TRBC2. The ligated cDNA underwent four PCR rounds using SP2 and nested alpha and beta constant-region primers. A single record per CDR3 protein comes from TCRdb applying MiXCR to the UMI-ligation and nested PCR reads. Of 37,000 or so distinct CDR3 sequences in the sample, roughly 15% were seen once. Study conclusions and caveats: RNA-based TCR counts may shift with T cell activation and differentiation.

Cells stained for CD3, CD4, CD8, CD45RA, CD27 and viability were sorted into four CD45RA/CD27 subsets. CD45RA-CD27- cells were effector memory; CD45RA+CD27- cells were EMRA. To note about this clonotype: Its antigen is not identified.

The CDR3 has 12 residues. Germline trimming cut 6 bases from V and 5 bases from J; bases unmatched to any gene: 4. Per germline, CDR1 SQVTM and CDR2 ANQGSEA. The rearrangement joins TRBV29-1 to TRBJ2-5; 9 nucleotides match TRBD2. Sample: effector memory CD4+ T cells from blood. Stated subset: effector memory, CD45RA- CD27-. The receptor comes from a human donor in good health. The CDR3 sequence: CSVVAGAETQYF. The CDR3, as DNA: TGCAGCGTAGTAGCGGGAGCGGAGACCCAGTACTTC.